The 8 T cell receptor beta chains presented below share a single source sample, sequenced in a study of immune characterization of retroperitoneal liposarcoma. TCRdb reanalysed the PCR reads using MiXCR and keeps one entry per CDR3 protein. The sample lists 9,500 or so distinct CDR3 sequences; around 30% were seen once. Sequenced input: tumor tissue. The receptors here all came from a male donor with retroperitoneal liposarcoma.

Notes on this clonotype: A clone one base away is much larger, so this may be a read error. The rearrangement joins TRBV7-2 to TRBJ2-3, with 8 nucleotides matching TRBD2. CDR3 size: 16 residues. The trim removed 6 bases at V and 2 bases at J, leaving 10 bases unmatched. CDR1 and CDR2 (germline): SGHTA, FQGNSA. The CDR3 is CASSLVWRGDTDTQYF. The CDR3 nucleotides read TGTGCCAGCAGTCTAGTGTGGCGGGGGGACACAGATACGCAGTATTTT.

The rearrangement uses TRBV6-6 and TRBJ1-2; D not resolved. V was shortened by 4 bases and J by 4 bases, with 4 bases between the two germline ends. The germline gives CDR1 MNHNY, CDR2 SVGAGI (reference sequence). The CDR3 runs 11 residues. CDR3 sequence reads: CASSFAYGYTF. The CDR3 region has the DNA TGTGCCAGCAGTTTCGCCTATGGCTACACCTTC.

The sample holds a few counts of this clonotype. The chain uses TRBV24-1 and TRBJ2-1; D gene uncertain. The CDR3 runs 12 residues. Germline loops: CDR1 KGHDR, CDR2 SFDVKD. V was trimmed by 1 base and J by 9 bases, leaving 6 bases between them. The CDR3 bases are TGTGCCACCAGTGATTTCCGACTTGAGCAGTTCTTC. Translated: CATSDFRLEQFF.

The V call is TRBV11-2, the J call TRBJ2-1; D not resolved. The germline V and J ends were trimmed by 5 bases and 13 bases, with 18 bases remaining between them. The CDR3 loop spans 13 amino acids. In germline, CDR1 is SGHAT, CDR2 FQNNGV. In nucleotides, the CDR3 is TGTGCCAGCAGCCTCAATCCTCAAGAGACCCAGTTCTTC. Translation gives CASSLNPQETQFF.

Within the sample, this clonotype is medium-sized. This chain uses TRBV6-1 with TRBJ2-1; TRBD2 matches at 11 bases. CDR3 size: 15 residues. The V segment lost 2 bases and the J segment 4 bases; nucleotides outside the gene matches: 1. Germline V gene data show CDR1 as MNHNS and CDR2 as SASEGT. The CDR3 sequence is CASSETSGGYNEQFF. DNA for the CDR3: TGTGCCAGCAGTGAAACTAGCGGGGGTTACAATGAGCAGTTCTTC.

This chain uses TRBV6-1 with TRBJ2-2, with 7 bases lining up with TRBD1. Germline CDR1 MNHNS, CDR2 SASEGT. V was clipped by 5 bases and J by 5 bases; unmatched bases: 5. This CDR3 spans 14 amino acids. CDR3 sequence (DNA): TGTGCCAGCAGTTATCTCAGGGGGACCGGGGAGCTGTTTTTT. Its translation: CASSYLRGTGELFF.

This clonotype was observed many times. The V and J genes are TRBV6-6 and TRBJ2-1; D ambiguous. The germline CDR1 and CDR2 sequences are MNHNY and SVGAGI (reference sequence). Trimming removed 1 base at V and 10 bases at J, with 14 bases between. The CDR3 runs 14 residues. The chain's CDR3 is CASSYLGGTYEQFF. CDR3 sequence (DNA): TGTGCCAGCAGTTACTTAGGCGGAACCTACGAGCAGTTCTTC.

In its sample, this clonotype was seen many times. The chain employs TRBV11-3 and TRBJ2-2; D tentatively reads TRBD1 or TRBD2 (5 bases each). Looked up from germline, CDR1 is SGHNT and CDR2 is YENEEA. This CDR3 is built from 14 residues. V was clipped by 3 bases and J by 7 bases, with 12 bases between them. The CDR3 DNA is TGTGCCAGCAGCTTGAGGGGTCGTAACGGGGAGCTGTTTTTT. Its protein is CASSLRGRNGELFF.